This TCR beta chain originates from a study of shared clonotypes between healthy human individuals. Regarding the study as a whole: Naive CD4 clonotype sharing across a few donors was about 5.3%.

All the donors were Caucasian adults who lived in Nashville, Tennessee. CDR3 length: 15 amino acids. Germline CDR1 reads MNHNS; CDR2 reads SASEGT. V was shortened by 4 bases and J by 4 bases, with 13 bases between the two germline ends. Sequencing used immunoSEQ multiplex PCR; TCRdb keeps in-frame clones, though not all of them. The sample yields around 100,000 clones, about 63% seen once. Points on this clone: What it binds is not known.

The receptor's source is a woman in her twenties or thirties in good health. V is TRBV6-1 and J is TRBJ2-2; the D gene is possibly TRBD2 (5 bases). What was sequenced was memory CD8+ T cells sorted from blood. Subset defined: CD45RO+ cells pooled with CCR7-negative TemRA cells. Here the CDR3 DNA reads TGTGCCAGCAGTGTGGTGGGAGAGGTCACCGGGGAGCTGTTTTTT. This encodes CASSVVGEVTGELFF.